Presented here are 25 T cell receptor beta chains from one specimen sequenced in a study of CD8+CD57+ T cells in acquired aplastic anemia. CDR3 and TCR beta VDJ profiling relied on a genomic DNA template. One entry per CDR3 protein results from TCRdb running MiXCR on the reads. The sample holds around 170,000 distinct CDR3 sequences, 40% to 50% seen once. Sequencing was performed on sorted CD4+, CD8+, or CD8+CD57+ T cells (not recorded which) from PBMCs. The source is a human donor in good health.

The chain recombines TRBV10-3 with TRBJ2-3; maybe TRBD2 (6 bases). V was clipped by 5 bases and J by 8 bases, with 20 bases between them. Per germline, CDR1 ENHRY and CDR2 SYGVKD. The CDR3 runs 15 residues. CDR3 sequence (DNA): TGTGCCATCAGTCCGGCGGGGACCGGAGGAGGTACGCAGTATTTT. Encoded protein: CAISPAGTGGGTQYF.

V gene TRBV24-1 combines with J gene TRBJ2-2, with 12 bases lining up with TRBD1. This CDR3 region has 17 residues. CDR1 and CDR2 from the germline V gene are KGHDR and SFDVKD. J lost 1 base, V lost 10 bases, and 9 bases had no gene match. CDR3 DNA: TGTGCCACGGGCCGCCGGGACAGGGGGCAGAACACCGGGGAGCTGTTTTTT. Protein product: CATGRRDRGQNTGELFF.

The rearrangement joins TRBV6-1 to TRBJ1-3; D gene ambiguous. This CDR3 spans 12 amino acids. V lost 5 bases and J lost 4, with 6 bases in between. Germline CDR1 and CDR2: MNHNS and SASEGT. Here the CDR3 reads CASSPQGNTIYF. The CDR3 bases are TGTGCCAGCAGTCCACAAGGAAACACCATATATTTT.

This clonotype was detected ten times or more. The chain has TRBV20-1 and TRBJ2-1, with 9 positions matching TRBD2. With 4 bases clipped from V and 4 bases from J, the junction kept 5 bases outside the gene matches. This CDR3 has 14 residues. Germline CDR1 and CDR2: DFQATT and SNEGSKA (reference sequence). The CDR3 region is CSATRLAEYNEQFF. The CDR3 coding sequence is TGCAGTGCTACTAGACTAGCGGAGTACAATGAGCAGTTCTTC.

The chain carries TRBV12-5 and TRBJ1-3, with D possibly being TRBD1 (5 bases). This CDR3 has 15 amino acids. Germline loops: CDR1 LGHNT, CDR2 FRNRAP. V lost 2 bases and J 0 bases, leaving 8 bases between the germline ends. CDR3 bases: TGTGCTAGTGGTTTGTTACAGGCCTCTGGAAACACCATATATTTT. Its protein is CASGLLQASGNTIYF.

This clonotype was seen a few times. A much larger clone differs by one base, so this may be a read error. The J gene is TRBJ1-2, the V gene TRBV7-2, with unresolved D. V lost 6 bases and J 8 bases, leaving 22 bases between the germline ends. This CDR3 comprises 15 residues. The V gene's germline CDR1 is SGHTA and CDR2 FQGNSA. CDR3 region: CASRRGGWSAEGYTF. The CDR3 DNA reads TGTGCCAGCAGAAGAGGCGGGTGGTCGGCAGAAGGCTACACCTTC. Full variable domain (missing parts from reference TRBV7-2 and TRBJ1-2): GAGVSQSPSNKVTEKGKDVELRCDPISGHTALYWYRQSLGQGLEFLIYFQGNSAPDKSGLPSDRFSAERTGGSVSTLTIQRTQQEDSAVYLCASRRGGWSAEGYTFGSGTRLTVV.

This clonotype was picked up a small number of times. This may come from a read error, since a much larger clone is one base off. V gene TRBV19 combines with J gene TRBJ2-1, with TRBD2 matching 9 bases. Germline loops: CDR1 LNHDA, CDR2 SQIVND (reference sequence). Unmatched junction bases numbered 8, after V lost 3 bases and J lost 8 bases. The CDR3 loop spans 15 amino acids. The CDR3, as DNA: TGTGCCAGTAGTATCCCCAGCGGGGGGTGGTATGAGCAGTTCTTC. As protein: CASSIPSGGWYEQFF. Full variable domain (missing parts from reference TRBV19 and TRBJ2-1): DGGITQSPKYLFRKEGQNVTLSCEQNLNHDAMYWYRQDPGQGLRLIYYSQIVNDFQKGDIAEGYSVSREKKESFPLTVTSAQKNPTAFYLCASSIPSGGWYEQFFGPGTRLTVL.

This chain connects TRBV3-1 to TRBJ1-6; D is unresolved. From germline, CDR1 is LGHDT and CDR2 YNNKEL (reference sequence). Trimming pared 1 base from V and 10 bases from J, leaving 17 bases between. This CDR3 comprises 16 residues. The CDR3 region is CASSQGTAHSSSPLHF. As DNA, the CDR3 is TGTGCCAGCAGCCAAGGGACGGCACATTCAAGCTCACCCCTCCACTTT.

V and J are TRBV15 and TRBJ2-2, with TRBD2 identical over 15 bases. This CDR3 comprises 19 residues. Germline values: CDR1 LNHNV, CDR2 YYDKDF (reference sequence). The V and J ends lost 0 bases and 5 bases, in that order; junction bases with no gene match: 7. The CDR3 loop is CATSRDSWGTSGRTGELFF. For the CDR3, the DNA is TGTGCCACCAGCAGAGATTCGTGGGGGACTAGCGGGAGGACCGGGGAGCTGTTTTTT.

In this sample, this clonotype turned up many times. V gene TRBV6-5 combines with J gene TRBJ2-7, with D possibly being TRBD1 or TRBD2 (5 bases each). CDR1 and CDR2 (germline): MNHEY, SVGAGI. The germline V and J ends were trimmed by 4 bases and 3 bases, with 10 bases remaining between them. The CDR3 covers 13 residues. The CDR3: CASSWGTGYEQYF. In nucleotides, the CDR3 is TGTGCCAGCAGTTGGGGGACGGGCTACGAGCAGTACTTC.

Here the CDR3 reads CATTRTGGLYGYTF. As DNA, the CDR3 is TGTGCCACTACAAGGACAGGGGGCCTCTATGGCTACACCTTC. The J gene is TRBJ1-2, the V gene TRBV19, with 11 bases identical to TRBD1. Germline CDR1 is LNHDA and CDR2 is SQIVND (reference sequence). Trimming took 10 bases from V and 4 from J; bases not matched to a gene: 8. The CDR3 has 14 residues.

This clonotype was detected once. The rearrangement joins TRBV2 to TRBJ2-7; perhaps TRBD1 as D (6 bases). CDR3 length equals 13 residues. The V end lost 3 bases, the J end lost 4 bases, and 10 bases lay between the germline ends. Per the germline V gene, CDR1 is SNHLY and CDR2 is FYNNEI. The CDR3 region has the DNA TGTGCCAGCAGTGACCAAACAGGGTACGAGCAGTACTTC. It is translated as CASSDQTGYEQYF.

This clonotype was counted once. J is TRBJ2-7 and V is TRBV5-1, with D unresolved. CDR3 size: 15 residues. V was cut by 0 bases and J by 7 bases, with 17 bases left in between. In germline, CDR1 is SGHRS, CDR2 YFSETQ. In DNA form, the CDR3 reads TGCGCCAGCAGCTTGGGGGGAAATGCTATCGGGGAGCAGTACTTC. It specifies CASSLGGNAIGEQYF.

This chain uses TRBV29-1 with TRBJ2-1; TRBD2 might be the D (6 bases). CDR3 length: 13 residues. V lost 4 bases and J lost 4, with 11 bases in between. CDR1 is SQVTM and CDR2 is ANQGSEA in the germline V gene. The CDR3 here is CSVASGRYNEQFF. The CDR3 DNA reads TGCAGCGTTGCCAGCGGGCGGTACAATGAGCAGTTCTTC.

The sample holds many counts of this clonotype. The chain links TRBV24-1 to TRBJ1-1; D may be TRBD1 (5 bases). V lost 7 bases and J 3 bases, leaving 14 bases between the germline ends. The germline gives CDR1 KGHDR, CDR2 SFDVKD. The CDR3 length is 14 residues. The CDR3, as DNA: TGTGCCACCAGAAAACAGGACGGGGACACTGAAGCTTTCTTT. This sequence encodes CATRKQDGDTEAFF.

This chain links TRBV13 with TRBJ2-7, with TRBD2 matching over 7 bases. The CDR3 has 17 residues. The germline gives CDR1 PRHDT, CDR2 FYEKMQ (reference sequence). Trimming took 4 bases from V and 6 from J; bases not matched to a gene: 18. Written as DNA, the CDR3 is TGTGCCAGCAGCTCGAAGGGGCTAGCGGTGAGCGTCAGCGAGCAGTACTTC. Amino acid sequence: CASSSKGLAVSVSEQYF. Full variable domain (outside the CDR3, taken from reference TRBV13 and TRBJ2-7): AAGVIQSPRHLIKEKRETATLKCYPIPRHDTVYWYQQGPGQDPQFLISFYEKMQSDKGSIPDRFSAQQFSDYHSELNMSSLELGDSALYFCASSSKGLAVSVSEQYFGPGTRLTVT.

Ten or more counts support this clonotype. DNA of the CDR3: TGTGCCAGCAGAACAAATTCGGGTAGCTCCTACGAGCAGTACTTC. Encoded protein: CASRTNSGSSYEQYF. The chain couples TRBV6-1 to TRBJ2-7, with D unresolved. Germline CDR1 reads MNHNS; CDR2 reads SASEGT. CDR3 length: 15 residues. Trimming took off 6 bases at V and 0 bases at J, with 15 bases between the two ends.

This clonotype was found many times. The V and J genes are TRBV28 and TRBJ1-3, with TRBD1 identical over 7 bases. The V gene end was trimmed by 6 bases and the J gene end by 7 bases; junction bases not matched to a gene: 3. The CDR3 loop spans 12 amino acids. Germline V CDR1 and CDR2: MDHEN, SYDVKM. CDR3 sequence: CASRKTGNTIYF. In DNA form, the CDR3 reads TGTGCCAGCAGAAAGACAGGGAACACCATATATTTT.

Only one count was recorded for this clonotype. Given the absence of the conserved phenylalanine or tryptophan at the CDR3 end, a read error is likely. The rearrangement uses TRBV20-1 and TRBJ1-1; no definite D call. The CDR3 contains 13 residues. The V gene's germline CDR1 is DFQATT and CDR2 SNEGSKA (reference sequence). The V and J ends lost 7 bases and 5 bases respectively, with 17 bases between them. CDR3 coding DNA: TGCAGTGAGTGGCAGGTTAGGAAGACTGAAGCTTTCCTT. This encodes CSEWQVRKTEAFL.

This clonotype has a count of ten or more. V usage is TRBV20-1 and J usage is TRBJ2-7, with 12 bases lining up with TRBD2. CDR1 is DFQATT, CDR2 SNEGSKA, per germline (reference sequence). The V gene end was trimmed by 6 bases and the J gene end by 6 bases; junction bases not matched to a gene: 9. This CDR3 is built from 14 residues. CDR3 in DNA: TGCAGTGCCCAGACTAGCGGGAGAAGGGGCGAGCAGTACTTC. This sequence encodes CSAQTSGRRGEQYF.

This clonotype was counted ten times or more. CDR3 loop: CASRKTGAETQYF. The CDR3 DNA follows: TGTGCCAGTAGAAAAACAGGGGCCGAGACCCAGTACTTC. The V and J genes are TRBV19 and TRBJ2-5, with 7 bases matching TRBD1. Losses at the gene ends were 6 bases for V and 5 bases for J; bases not matched to a gene: 6. CDR3 length: 13 amino acids. CDR1 is LNHDA and CDR2 is SQIVND in the germline V gene (reference sequence).

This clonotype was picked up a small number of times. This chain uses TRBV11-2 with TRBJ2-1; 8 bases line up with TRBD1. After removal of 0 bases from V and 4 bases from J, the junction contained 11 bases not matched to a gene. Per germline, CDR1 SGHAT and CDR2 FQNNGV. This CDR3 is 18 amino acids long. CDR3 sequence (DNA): TGTGCCAGCAGCTTAGATCCCAGCGACAGGGGAAGGTACAATGAGCAGTTCTTC. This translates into CASSLDPSDRGRYNEQFF.

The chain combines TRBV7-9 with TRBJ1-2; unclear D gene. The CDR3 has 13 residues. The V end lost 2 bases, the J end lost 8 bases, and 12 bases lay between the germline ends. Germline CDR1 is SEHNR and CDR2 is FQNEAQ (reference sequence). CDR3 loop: CASSLTGSGGYTF. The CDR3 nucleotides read TGTGCCAGCAGCTTAACGGGGTCGGGGGGCTACACCTTC. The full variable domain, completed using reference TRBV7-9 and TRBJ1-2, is DTGVSQNPRHKITKRGQNVTFRCDPISEHNRLYWYRQTLGQGPEFLTYFQNEAQLEKSRLLSDRFSAERPKGSFSTLEIQRTEQGDSAMYLCASSLTGSGGYTFGSGTRLTVV.

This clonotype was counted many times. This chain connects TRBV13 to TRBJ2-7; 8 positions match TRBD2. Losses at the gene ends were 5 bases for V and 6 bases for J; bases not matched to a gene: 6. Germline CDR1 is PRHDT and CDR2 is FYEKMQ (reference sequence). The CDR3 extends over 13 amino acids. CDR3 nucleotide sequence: TGTGCCAGCAGCCCGAGCGGGAGAAGCGAGCAGTACTTC. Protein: CASSPSGRSEQYF.

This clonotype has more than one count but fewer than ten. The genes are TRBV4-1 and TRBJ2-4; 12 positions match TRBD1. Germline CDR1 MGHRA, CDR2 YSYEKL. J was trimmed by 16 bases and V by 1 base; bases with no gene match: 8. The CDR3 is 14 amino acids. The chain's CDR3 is CASSQAGQGAHLYF. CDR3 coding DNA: TGCGCCAGCAGCCAAGCGGGACAGGGGGCCCACCTATACTTC.